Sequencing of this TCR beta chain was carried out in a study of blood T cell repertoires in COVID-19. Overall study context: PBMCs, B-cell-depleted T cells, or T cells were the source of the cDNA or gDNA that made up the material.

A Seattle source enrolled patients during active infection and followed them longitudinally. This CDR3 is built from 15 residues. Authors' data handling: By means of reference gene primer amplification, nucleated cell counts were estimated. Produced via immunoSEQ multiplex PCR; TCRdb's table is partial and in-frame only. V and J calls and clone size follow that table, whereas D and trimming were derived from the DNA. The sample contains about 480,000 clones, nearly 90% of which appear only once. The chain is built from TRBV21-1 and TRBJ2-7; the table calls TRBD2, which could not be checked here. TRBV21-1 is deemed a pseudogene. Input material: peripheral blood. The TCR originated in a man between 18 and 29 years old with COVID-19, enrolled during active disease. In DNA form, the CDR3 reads TGTGCCAGCAGCAAAGCGGCGGGAGGGATTGACGAGCAGTACTTC. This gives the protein CASSKAAGGIDEQYF.